Below are 13 T cell receptor beta chains sequenced from a single sample in a study of blood T cell repertoires in COVID-19 (dated by TCRdb to 2018 to 2020). Receptors were amplified or captured by the immunoSEQ multiplex PCR assay. TCRdb limited this immuneACCESS table to in-frame rearrangements with V and J called. A share of clones is missing; checked studies link under half to unresolved V genes, and the rest is unexplained. This sample lists some 77,000 clones; approximately 88% were detected once. The leading ten clones occupy just over 8% of the sample. The sample taken for sequencing was peripheral blood. The receptors shown here come from a young man with acute or convalescent COVID-19.

The chain has TRBV27 and TRBJ2-2, with TRBD1 identical over 8 bases. The CDR3 loop spans 14 amino acids. The junction had 8 bases not matched to a gene; V was cut back by 10 bases and J by 4 bases. CDR1 is MNHEY, CDR2 SMNVEV, per germline (reference sequence). The CDR3 spells CATGQGGITGELFF. The DNA of the CDR3 is TGTGCCACCGGACAGGGTGGCATCACCGGGGAGCTGTTTTTT.

DNA for the CDR3: TGTGCCAGCAGTTTTGGGGGGAGCAACGAGCAGTACTTC. Translation gives CASSFGGSNEQYF. The chain employs TRBV27 and TRBJ2-7, with D possibly being TRBD2 (6 bases). Trimming left V 3 bases short and J 5 bases short, with 11 bases between. CDR1 is MNHEY and CDR2 is SMNVEV in the germline V gene (reference sequence). This CDR3 region has 13 residues.

The rearrangement links TRBV28 to TRBJ1-5; no definite D call. V was clipped by 6 bases and J by 4 bases, with 13 bases between them. This CDR3 region has 14 residues. Germline V gene lookup returns CDR1 MDHEN and CDR2 SYDVKM. The CDR3 protein is CASRSGGRNQPQHF. The CDR3 coding sequence is TGTGCCAGCAGATCCGGAGGGAGGAATCAGCCCCAGCATTTT.

This clone was observed once. The chain employs TRBV2 and TRBJ2-7, with 7 positions matching TRBD1. This CDR3 has 13 residues. Germline V gives CDR1 SNHLY, CDR2 FYNNEI. V lost 6 bases, J lost 3 bases, and 5 bases stayed unmatched. The CDR3 nucleotides are TGTGCCAGCAGAGCAGGACAGGTCTACGAGCAGTACTTC. Its protein is CASRAGQVYEQYF.

The gene calls are TRBV7-9 and TRBJ2-2; D is possibly TRBD1 (6 bases). Germline V CDR1 and CDR2: SEHNR, FQNEAQ (reference sequence). The CDR3 has 15 amino acids. Trimming pared 5 bases from V and 4 bases from J, leaving 14 bases between. CDR3 protein: CASSETRTATGELFF. For the CDR3, the DNA is TGTGCCAGCAGCGAGACCAGGACAGCCACCGGGGAGCTGTTTTTT.

The chain uses TRBV5-1 and TRBJ2-7; 8 bases match TRBD2. The trim removed 4 bases at V and 9 bases at J, leaving 21 bases unmatched. Germline assignment: CDR1 SGHRS and CDR2 YFSETQ. CDR3 size: 17 residues. The chain's CDR3 is CASSHPGGVRDARGQYF. CDR3 nucleotide sequence: TGCGCCAGCAGCCACCCGGGGGGGGTTAGGGACGCCCGGGGGCAGTACTTC.

The CDR3 protein is CASTGNTEAFF. The CDR3 DNA follows: TGTGCCAGCACGGGGAACACTGAAGCTTTCTTT. The V call is TRBV28, the J call TRBJ1-1; D is unclear. Trimming shortened V by 7 bases and J by 1 base, and 4 bases separated the two germline ends. CDR3 length: 11 amino acids. Germline-derived CDR1 and CDR2 are MDHEN and SYDVKM.

This chain connects TRBV5-6 to TRBJ1-5, with D uncertain. Germline V gene sequence: CDR1 SGHDT, CDR2 YYEEEE. Trimming took off 0 bases at V and 0 bases at J, with 7 bases between the two ends. This CDR3 is 15 amino acids long. CDR3 DNA: TGTGCCAGCAGCTTGGCCGGGGATAGCAATCAGCCCCAGCATTTT. Its protein is CASSLAGDSNQPQHF.

This chain joins TRBV3-1 (or the pseudogene TRBV3-2) and TRBJ1-4; TRBD1 matches at 9 bases. Trimming took 5 bases from V and 6 from J; bases not matched to a gene: 4. Germline CDR1 reads LGHDT; CDR2 reads YNNKEL (reference sequence). The CDR3 consists of 14 residues. In DNA, the CDR3 is TGTGCCAGCAGCTGGGGACAGGGACATGAAAAACTGTTTTTT. Encoded protein: CASSWGQGHEKLFF.

CDR3 bases: TGTGCCAGCAGCTCCCACGTGACAGGGGTCGGTTCACCCCTCCACTTT. Translating it yields CASSSHVTGVGSPLHF. The rearrangement links TRBV6-6 to TRBJ1-6; 8 bases match TRBD1. V lost 6 bases, J lost 9 bases, and 13 bases stayed unmatched. The CDR3 loop spans 16 amino acids. Per germline, CDR1 MNHNY and CDR2 SVGAGI (reference sequence).

The J gene is TRBJ2-7, the V gene TRBV11-1; the D is unclear. With 0 bases removed from V and 5 bases from J, the gap between germline ends came to 11 bases. This CDR3 contains 14 residues. The germline gives CDR1 SGHAT, CDR2 FQDESV (reference sequence). The CDR3 DNA sequence: TGTGCCAGCAGCTTAGCTCTAGGAGCCCACGAGCAGTACTTC. This translates into CASSLALGAHEQYF.

The chain uses TRBV9 and TRBJ1-6; D is ambiguous. Germline V lookup: CDR1 SGDLS, CDR2 YYNGEE. The CDR3 consists of 15 residues. V dropped 4 bases and J dropped 7 bases, with 15 bases sitting between them. The CDR3 DNA is TGTGCCAGCAGCACCGACGGAGATAGGAATTCACCCCTCCACTTT. It encodes CASSTDGDRNSPLHF.

This chain uses TRBV29-1 with TRBJ2-1; D is perhaps TRBD2 (5 bases). Germline V gene data show CDR1 as SQVTM and CDR2 as ANQGSEA. With 7 bases removed from V and 9 bases from J, the gap between germline ends came to 13 bases. The CDR3 contains 11 residues. The CDR3 DNA sequence: TGCAGCGCCCGGCCCGCGGGTGAGCAGTTCTTC. Translation gives CSARPAGEQFF.